This is a list of T cell receptor beta chains from one sample in a study of breast tumors, draining lymph nodes, adjacent tissues. TCRdb reprocessed the multiplex PCR reads with MiXCR, giving one entry per CDR3 protein. The sample lists 150,000 to 200,000 distinct CDR3 sequences, 30% to 40% occurring once. The sequencing sample was made of axillary lymph node tissue. These receptor sequences come from a female donor with breast cancer. Some clones in this sample may be carry-over from other donors' samples. CDR3s include the opening cysteine and the closing phenylalanine or tryptophan. A D gene is named only where the DNA matches it firmly. The size entry is marked missing in some rows and otherwise reads once, few, many or a size class.

CDR3 protein,CDR3 DNA,J gene,V gene,D gene,clone size
CASILGLAVNVLTF,.,TRBJ2-6,TRBV2,.,.
CAGQTSGTADTQYF,TGTGCAGGGCAAACTAGCGGGACCGCAGATACGCAGTATTTT,TRBJ2-3,TRBV30,TRBD2,many
CASSYLGQNSPLHF,TGTGCCAGCAGTTACCTGGGACAGAATTCACCCCTCCACTTT,TRBJ1-6,TRBV6-5,TRBD1,.
CATGKDSTIINTDPQYF,TGTGCCACCGGGAAGGACTCGACGATAATAAACACAGATCCGCAGTATTTT,TRBJ2-3,TRBV7-9,.,many
CASTRTEGGEKLFF,TGTGCCAGCACCAGAACGGAGGGTGGTGAAAAACTGTTTTTT,TRBJ1-4,TRBV9,.,many
CASSIRRQGYGELFF,TGTGCCAGTAGTATTCGGAGACAGGGTTATGGGGAGCTGTTTTTT,TRBJ2-2,TRBV19,TRBD1,once
CSAKGLHSTDTQYF,TGCAGTGCTAAAGGCCTACATAGCACAGATACGCAGTATTTT,TRBJ2-3,TRBV20-1,.,.
CASSLGGTYEQYF,TGTGCCAGCAGCTTAGGGGGAACCTACGAGCAGTACTTC,TRBJ2-7,TRBV7-9,.,many
CASSFQTGNYGYTF,TGTGCCAGCAGCTTTCAGACAGGGAACTATGGCTACACCTTC,TRBJ1-2,TRBV7-2,TRBD1,.
CASSLLAGDGEQFF,TGTGCCAGCAGCTTATTAGCGGGAGACGGTGAGCAGTTCTTC,TRBJ2-1,TRBV5-6,TRBD2,many
CASAEGTGDETQYF,TGTGCCAGCGCGGAGGGGACGGGAGATGAGACCCAGTACTTC,TRBJ2-5,TRBV9,.,many
CASSLSRWRATESMNTEAFF,TGTGCCAGCAGCTTATCCCGGTGGCGGGCAACAGAGAGCATGAACACTGAAGCTTTCTTT,TRBJ1-1,TRBV28,.,.
CASSPTSGSRYGYTF,TGTGCCAGCAGTCCGACATCCGGGTCCCGGTATGGCTACACCTTC,TRBJ1-2,TRBV27,.,many
CASSLRTGGSSPLHF,TGTGCCAGCAGTTTGAGGACAGGGGGCTCCTCACCCCTCCACTTT,TRBJ1-6,TRBV28,TRBD1,many
CASSSTSGGFQETQYF,TGTGCCAGCAGTTCAACTAGCGGGGGCTTTCAAGAGACCCAGTACTTC,TRBJ2-5,TRBV12-3/TRBV12-4,TRBD2,.
CASSRTSGSGSLETQYF,TGTGCCAGCAGCCGAACATCTGGTAGCGGGAGTTTAGAGACCCAGTACTTC,TRBJ2-5,TRBV7-9,TRBD2,many
CSAQTGDRSTDTQYF,TGCAGTGCTCAGACAGGGGATCGGAGCACAGATACGCAGTATTTT,TRBJ2-3,TRBV20-1,TRBD1,many
CASSWSLAGAGTQYF,TGCGCCAGCAGCTGGAGCCTAGCGGGGGCGGGGACCCAGTACTTC,TRBJ2-5,TRBV5-1,TRBD2,many
CASSLDGGGYNEQFF,TGTGCCAGCAGCTTAGATGGCGGGGGATACAATGAGCAGTTCTTC,TRBJ2-1,TRBV7-2,TRBD2,many
CASSYPMTGRILHF,TGTGCCAGCAGTTACCCGATGACAGGGAGGATTCTCCACTTT,TRBJ1-6,TRBV6-5,TRBD1,many
CSASFYNEQFF,TGCAGTGCTAGCTTCTACAATGAGCAGTTCTTC,TRBJ2-1,TRBV20-1,.,many
CASSSPGTYNEQFF,TGTGCCAGCAGCTCCCCCGGGACTTACAATGAGCAGTTCTTC,TRBJ2-1,TRBV7-2,.,many
CASSFFQGHTGELFF,TGTGCCAGCAGCTTTTTCCAGGGCCACACCGGGGAGCTGTTTTTT,TRBJ2-2,TRBV7-9,.,.
CATSRVFRETQYF,TGTGCCACCAGCAGAGTATTTAGAGAGACCCAGTACTTC,TRBJ2-5,TRBV15,.,many
CASSPWERNYNEQFF,TGTGCCAGCAGTCCGTGGGAACGAAACTACAATGAGCAGTTCTTC,TRBJ2-1,TRBV25-1,.,.
CATSDRDSLAKNIQYF,TGTGCCACCAGTGATAGGGACAGCCTAGCCAAAAACATTCAGTACTTC,TRBJ2-4,TRBV24-1,TRBD1,many
CSVDGGFRAYGYTF,TGCAGCGTTGATGGCGGATTTAGGGCCTATGGCTACACCTTC,TRBJ1-2,TRBV29-1,.,.